The present T cell receptor (beta chain) was sequenced within a study of T cells after yellow fever vaccination. Study-level findings and limits: On re-exposure, the response was weaker but peaked faster, at day 5 versus 15. The CD4 and CD8 compartments had a small share of their clonotypes in common. After the booster, about 95% of CD4 and approximately 87% of CD8 primary-response clones were re-detected.

Concerning this clonotype: The antigen is undetermined.

Conversion of TCR transcripts into cDNA relied on 5'RACE template switching, which added a universal primer site and UMIs. MiXCR, run by TCRdb on the 5' RACE reads, gives a single entry per CDR3 protein. The sample contains a few hundred thousand distinct CDR3 sequences, 10% to 15% of which appear only once. With 7 bases removed from V and 0 bases from J, the gap between germline ends came to 8 bases. The CDR3 loop spans 13 amino acids. The TCR sequence derives from a man younger than 40 who received the YFV17D yellow fever vaccine. The sequences come from CD4+ T cells sorted from PBMCs, collected 45 days after the yellow fever booster vaccination. V usage is TRBV12-3 or TRBV12-4 and J usage is TRBJ2-3, with D perhaps matching TRBD2 (5 bases). The CDR3 region has the DNA TGTGCCAGCAAAGAGGGAAGCACAGATACGCAGTATTTT. Its protein is CASKEGSTDTQYF.